The TCR beta chain described here comes from a study of blood T cells in healthy people across ages. This clonotype was seen only a few times. A second PCR of 7 to 11 cycles used a sample-barcoded 5' primer and a J-beta primer mix. TCRdb re-called the 5' RACE reads through MiXCR, storing one row per CDR3 protein. The sample includes 750,000 to 850,000 distinct CDR3 sequences, around 25% of them seen just once. The CDR3 totals 20 residues. The germline CDR1 and CDR2 sequences are SGDLS and YYNGEE. Trimming removed 4 bases from V and 0 bases from J; junction bases left unmatched: 15. The sample was also linked to a second study, of T cells of mothers and their children.

V is TRBV9 and J is TRBJ1-3, with TRBD1 matching over 11 bases. The specimen was blood. The sequence came from a boy under 18 in good health. CDR3 sequence (DNA): TGTGCCAGCAGCCCGCAACCAAAGGCGGACAGGGGGCTCTCTGGAAACACCATATATTTT. Translating it yields CASSPQPKADRGLSGNTIYF.